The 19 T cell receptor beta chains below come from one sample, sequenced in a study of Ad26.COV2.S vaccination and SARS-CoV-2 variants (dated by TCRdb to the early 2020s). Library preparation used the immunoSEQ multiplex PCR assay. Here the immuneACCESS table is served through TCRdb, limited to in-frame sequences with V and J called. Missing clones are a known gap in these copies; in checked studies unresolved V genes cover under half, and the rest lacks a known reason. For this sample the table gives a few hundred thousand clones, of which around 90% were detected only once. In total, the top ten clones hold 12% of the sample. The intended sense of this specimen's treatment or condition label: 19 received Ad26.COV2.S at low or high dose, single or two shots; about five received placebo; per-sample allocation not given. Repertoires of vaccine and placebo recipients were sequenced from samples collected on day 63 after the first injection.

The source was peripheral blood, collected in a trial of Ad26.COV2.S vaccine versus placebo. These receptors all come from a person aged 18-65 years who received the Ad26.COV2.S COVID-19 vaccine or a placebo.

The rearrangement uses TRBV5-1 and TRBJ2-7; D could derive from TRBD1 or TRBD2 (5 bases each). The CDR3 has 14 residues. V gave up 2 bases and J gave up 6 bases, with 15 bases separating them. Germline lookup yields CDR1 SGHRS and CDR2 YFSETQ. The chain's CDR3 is CASSLGAGAGEQYF. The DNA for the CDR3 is TGCGCCAGCAGCTTAGGGGCGGGTGCGGGCGAGCAGTACTTC.

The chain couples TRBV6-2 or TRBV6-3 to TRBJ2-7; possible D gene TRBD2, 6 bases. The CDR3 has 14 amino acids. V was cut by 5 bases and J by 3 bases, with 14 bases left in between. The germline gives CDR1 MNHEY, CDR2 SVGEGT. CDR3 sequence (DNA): TGTGCCAGCAGTAAGCCGGGACTTTACTACGAGCAGTACTTC. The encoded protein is CASSKPGLYYEQYF.

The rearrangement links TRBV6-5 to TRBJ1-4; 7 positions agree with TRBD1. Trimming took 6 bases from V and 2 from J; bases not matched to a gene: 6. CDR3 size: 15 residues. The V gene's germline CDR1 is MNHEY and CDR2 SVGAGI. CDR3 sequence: CASSRTGQTNEKLFF. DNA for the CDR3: TGTGCCAGCAGCCGAACGGGACAGACTAATGAAAAACTGTTTTTT.

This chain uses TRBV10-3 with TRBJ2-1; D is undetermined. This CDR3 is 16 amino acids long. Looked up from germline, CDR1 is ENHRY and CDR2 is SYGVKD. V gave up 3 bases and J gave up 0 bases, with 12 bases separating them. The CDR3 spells CAISDPRRSSYNEQFF. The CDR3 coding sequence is TGTGCCATCAGTGATCCCCGCAGGAGCTCCTACAATGAGCAGTTCTTC.

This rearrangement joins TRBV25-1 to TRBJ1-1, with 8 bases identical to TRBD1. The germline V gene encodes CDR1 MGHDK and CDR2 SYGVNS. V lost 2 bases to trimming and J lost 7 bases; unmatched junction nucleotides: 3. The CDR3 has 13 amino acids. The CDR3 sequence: CASSEPGQGEAFF. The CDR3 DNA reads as TGTGCCAGCAGTGAACCCGGACAGGGTGAAGCTTTCTTT.

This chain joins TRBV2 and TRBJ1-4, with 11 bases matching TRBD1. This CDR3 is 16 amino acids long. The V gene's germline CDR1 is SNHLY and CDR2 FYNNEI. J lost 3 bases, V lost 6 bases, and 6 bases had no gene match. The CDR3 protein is CASRNGQGASNEKLFF. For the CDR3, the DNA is TGTGCCAGCAGGAACGGACAGGGGGCATCTAATGAAAAACTGTTTTTT. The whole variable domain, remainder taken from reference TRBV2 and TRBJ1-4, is EPEVTQTPSHQVTQMGQEVILRCVPISNHLYFYWYRQILGQKVEFLVSFYNNEISEKSEIFDDQFSVERPDGSNFTLKIRSTKLEDSAMYFCASRNGQGASNEKLFFGSGTQLSVL.

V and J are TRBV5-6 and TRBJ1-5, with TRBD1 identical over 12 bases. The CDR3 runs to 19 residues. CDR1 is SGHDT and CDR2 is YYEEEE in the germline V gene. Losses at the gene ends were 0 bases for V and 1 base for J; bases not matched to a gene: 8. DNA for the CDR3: TGTGCCAGCAGCTTGGGATTAGGGACAGGGGGCTTGAGCAATCAGCCCCAGCATTTT. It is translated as CASSLGLGTGGLSNQPQHF.

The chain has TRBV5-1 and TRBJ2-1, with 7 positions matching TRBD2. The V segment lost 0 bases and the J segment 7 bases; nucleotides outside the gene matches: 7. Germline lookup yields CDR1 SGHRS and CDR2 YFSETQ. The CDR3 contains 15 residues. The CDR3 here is CASSLEGGKRNEQFF. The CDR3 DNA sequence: TGCGCCAGCAGCTTGGAGGGAGGGAAGAGAAATGAGCAGTTCTTC.

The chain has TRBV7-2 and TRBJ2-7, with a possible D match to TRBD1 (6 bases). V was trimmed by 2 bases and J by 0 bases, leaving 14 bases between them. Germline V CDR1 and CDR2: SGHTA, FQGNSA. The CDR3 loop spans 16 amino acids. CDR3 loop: CASSLSLGALSYEQYF. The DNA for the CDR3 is TGTGCCAGCAGCTTATCACTGGGGGCTCTCTCCTACGAGCAGTACTTC.

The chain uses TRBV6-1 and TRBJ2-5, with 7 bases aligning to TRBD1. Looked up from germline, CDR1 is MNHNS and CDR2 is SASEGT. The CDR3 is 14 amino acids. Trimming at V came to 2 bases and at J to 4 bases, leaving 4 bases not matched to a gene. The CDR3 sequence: CASSESGQRETQYF. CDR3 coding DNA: TGTGCCAGCAGTGAATCGGGACAGAGAGAGACCCAGTACTTC.

The CDR3 DNA is TGTGCCAGCAGTCGGACAGGGTCCGGGGAGCTGTTTTTT. It translates to CASSRTGSGELFF. The chain is built from TRBV5-5 and TRBJ2-2, with TRBD1 identical over 8 bases. The V gene end was trimmed by 5 bases and the J gene end by 6 bases; junction bases not matched to a gene: 3. This CDR3 is built from 13 residues. Per germline, CDR1 SGHKS and CDR2 YYEKEE (reference sequence). The full variable domain, in which reference TRBV5-5 and TRBJ2-2 provide the parts outside the CDR3, is DAGVTQSPTHLIKTRGQQVTLRCSPISGHKSVSWYQQVLGQGPQFIFQYYEKEERGRGNFPDRFSARQFPNYSSELNVNALLLGDSALYLCASSRTGSGELFFGEGSRLTVL.

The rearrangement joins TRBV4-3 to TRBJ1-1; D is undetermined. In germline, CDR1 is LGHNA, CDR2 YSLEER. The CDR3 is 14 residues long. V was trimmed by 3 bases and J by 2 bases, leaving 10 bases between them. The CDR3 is CASSQTRRNTEAFF. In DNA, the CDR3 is TGCGCCAGCAGCCAGACCCGGCGTAACACTGAAGCTTTCTTT.

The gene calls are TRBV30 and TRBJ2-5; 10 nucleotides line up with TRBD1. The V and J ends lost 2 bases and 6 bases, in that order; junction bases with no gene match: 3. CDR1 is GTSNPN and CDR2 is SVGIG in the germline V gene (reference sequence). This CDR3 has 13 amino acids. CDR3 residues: CAWSSGQGQTQYF. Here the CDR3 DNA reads TGTGCCTGGAGTTCGGGACAGGGGCAGACCCAGTACTTC. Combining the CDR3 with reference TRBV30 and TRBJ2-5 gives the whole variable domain SQTIHQWPATLVQPVGSPLSLECTVEGTSNPNLYWYRQAAGRGLQLLFYSVGIGQISSEVPQNLSASRPQDRQFILSSKKLLLSDSGFYLCAWSSGQGQTQYFGPGTRLLVL.

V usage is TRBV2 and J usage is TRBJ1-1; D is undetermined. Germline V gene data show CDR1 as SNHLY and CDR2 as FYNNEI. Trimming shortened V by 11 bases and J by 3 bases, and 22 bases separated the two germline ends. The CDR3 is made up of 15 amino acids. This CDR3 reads CAQVEGRTEHTEAFF. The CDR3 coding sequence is TGTGCCCAGGTTGAGGGCAGGACTGAACACACTGAAGCTTTCTTT. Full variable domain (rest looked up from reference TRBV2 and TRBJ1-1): EPEVTQTPSHQVTQMGQEVILRCVPISNHLYFYWYRQILGQKVEFLVSFYNNEISEKSEIFDDQFSVERPDGSNFTLKIRSTKLEDSAMYFCAQVEGRTEHTEAFFGQGTRLTVV.

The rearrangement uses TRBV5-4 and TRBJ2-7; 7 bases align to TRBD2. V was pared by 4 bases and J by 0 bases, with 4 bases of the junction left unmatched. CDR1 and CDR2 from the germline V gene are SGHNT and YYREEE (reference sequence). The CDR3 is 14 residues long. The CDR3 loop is CASSGTNPSYEQYF. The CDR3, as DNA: TGTGCCAGCAGCGGGACTAATCCCTCCTACGAGCAGTACTTC.

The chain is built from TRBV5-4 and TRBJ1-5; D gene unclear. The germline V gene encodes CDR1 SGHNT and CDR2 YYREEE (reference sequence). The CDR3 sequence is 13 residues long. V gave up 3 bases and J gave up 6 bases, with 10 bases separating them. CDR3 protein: CASSSTPAQPQHF. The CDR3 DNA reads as TGTGCCAGCAGCTCCACGCCGGCTCAGCCCCAGCATTTT.

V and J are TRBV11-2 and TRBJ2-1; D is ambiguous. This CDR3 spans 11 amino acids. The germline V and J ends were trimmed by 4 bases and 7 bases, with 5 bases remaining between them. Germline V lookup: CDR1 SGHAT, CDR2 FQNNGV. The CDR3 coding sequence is TGTGCCAGCAGCTCACTGAATGAGCAGTTCTTC. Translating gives CASSSLNEQFF.

CDR3 DNA: TGTGCCACCTTCGGGGAAAAACTGTTTTTT. This translates into CATFGEKLFF. The chain has TRBV10-3 and TRBJ1-4; D gene uncertain. The V gene's germline CDR1 is ENHRY and CDR2 SYGVKD. CDR3 length: 10 residues. V was clipped by 10 bases and J by 8 bases, with 8 bases between them.

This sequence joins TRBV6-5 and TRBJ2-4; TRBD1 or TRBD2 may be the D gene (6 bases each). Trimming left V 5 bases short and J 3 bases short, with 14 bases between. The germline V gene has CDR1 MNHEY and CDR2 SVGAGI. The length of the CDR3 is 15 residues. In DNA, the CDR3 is TGTGCCAGCAGTCCCGTAGGGGGGTACAAAAACATTCAGTACTTC. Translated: CASSPVGGYKNIQYF.